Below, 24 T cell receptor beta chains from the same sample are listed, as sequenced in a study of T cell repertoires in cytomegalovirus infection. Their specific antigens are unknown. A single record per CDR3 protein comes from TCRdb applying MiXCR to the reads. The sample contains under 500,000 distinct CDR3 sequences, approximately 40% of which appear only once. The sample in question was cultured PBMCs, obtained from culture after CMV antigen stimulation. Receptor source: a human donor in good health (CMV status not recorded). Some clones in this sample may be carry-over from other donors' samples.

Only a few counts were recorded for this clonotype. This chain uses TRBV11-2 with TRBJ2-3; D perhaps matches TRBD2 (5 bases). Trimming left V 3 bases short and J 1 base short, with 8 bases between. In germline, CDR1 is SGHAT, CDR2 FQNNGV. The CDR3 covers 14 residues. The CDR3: CASSFTRGTDTQYF. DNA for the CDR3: TGTGCCAGCAGCTTTACGAGGGGCACAGATACGCAGTATTTT.

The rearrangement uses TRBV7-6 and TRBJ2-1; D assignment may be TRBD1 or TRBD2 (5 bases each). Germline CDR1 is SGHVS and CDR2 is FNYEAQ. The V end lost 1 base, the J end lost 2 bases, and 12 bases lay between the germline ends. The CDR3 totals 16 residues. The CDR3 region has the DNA TGTGCCAGCAGCTTAGTAAGGGGACCCACCTACAATGAGCAGTTCTTC. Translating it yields CASSLVRGPTYNEQFF.

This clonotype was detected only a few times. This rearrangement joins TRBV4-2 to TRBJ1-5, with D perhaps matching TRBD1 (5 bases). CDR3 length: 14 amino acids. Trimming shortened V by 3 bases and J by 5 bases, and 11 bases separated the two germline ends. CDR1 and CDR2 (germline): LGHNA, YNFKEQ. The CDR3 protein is CASSHSRGDQPQHF. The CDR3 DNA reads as TGTGCCAGCAGCCATTCTCGGGGGGATCAGCCCCAGCATTTT.

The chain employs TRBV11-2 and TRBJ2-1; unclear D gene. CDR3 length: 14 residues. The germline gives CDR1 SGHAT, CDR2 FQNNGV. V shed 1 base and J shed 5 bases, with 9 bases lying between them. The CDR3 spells CASSLAPWDNEQFF. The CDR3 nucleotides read TGTGCCAGCAGCTTAGCCCCCTGGGACAATGAGCAGTTCTTC.

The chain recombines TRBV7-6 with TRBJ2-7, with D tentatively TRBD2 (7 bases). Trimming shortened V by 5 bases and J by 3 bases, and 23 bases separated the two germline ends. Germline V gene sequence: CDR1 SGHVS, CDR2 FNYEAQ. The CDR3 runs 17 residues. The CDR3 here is CASSGEPQGRAFYEQYF. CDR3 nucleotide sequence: TGTGCCAGCAGCGGCGAACCCCAGGGGAGGGCATTCTACGAGCAGTACTTC.

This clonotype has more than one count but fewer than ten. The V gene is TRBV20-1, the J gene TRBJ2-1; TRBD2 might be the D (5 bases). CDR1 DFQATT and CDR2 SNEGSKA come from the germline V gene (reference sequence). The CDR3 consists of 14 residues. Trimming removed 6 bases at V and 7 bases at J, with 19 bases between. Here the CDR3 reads CSAAGLVVGNEQFF. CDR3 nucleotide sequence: TGCAGTGCGGCGGGTCTCGTTGTAGGGAATGAGCAGTTCTTC.

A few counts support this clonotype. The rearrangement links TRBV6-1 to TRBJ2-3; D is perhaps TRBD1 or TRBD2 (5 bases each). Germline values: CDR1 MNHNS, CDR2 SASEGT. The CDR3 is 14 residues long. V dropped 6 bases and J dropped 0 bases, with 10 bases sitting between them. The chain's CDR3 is CASRSGTSTDTQYF. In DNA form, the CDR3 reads TGTGCCAGCAGATCCGGGACGAGCACAGATACGCAGTATTTT.

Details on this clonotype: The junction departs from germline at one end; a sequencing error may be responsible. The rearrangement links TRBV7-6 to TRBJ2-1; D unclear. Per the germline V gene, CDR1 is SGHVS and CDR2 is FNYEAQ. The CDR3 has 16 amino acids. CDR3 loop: CASSLVDLRSEAPLVF. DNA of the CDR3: TGTGCCAGCAGCTTAGTTGACTTAAGGTCCGAAGCCCCGCTGGTCTTC.

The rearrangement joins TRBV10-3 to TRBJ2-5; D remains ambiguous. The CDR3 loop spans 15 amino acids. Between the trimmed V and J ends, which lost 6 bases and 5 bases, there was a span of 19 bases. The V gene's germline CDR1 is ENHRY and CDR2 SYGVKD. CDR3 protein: CAIRGLGPVGETQYF. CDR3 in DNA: TGTGCCATCAGGGGGTTAGGCCCGGTGGGGGAGACCCAGTACTTC.

DNA for the CDR3: TGCAGTGCTGGAGGATCGGATATTGCCTATAATTCACCCCTCCACTTT. Amino acids: CSAGGSDIAYNSPLHF. The rearrangement joins TRBV20-1 to TRBJ1-6; D ambiguous. This CDR3 contains 16 residues. Trimming stripped 5 bases from V and 2 bases from J, with 16 bases between. CDR1 DFQATT and CDR2 SNEGSKA come from the germline V gene (reference sequence).

The CDR3: CASSQPQGRAQHF. The CDR3 nucleotides are TGTGCCAGCAGCCAACCACAGGGAAGGGCCCAGCATTTT. V gene TRBV28 combines with J gene TRBJ1-5; D perhaps matches TRBD1 (6 bases). Germline V gene sequence: CDR1 MDHEN, CDR2 SYDVKM. The CDR3 consists of 13 residues. The V end lost 6 bases, the J end lost 11 bases, and 17 bases lay between the germline ends.

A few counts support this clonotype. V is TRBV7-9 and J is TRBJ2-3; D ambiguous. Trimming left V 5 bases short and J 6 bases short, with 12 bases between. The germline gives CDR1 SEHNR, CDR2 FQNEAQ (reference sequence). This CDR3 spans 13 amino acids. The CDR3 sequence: CASSTGTEDTQYF. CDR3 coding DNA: TGTGCCAGCAGCACGGGCACGGAGGATACGCAGTATTTT.

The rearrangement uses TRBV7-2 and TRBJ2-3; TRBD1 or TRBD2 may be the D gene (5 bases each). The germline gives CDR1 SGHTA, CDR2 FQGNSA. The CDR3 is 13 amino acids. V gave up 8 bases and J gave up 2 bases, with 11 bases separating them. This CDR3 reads CASRGPHTDTQYF. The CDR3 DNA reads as TGTGCCAGCCGGGGACCTCACACAGATACGCAGTATTTT.

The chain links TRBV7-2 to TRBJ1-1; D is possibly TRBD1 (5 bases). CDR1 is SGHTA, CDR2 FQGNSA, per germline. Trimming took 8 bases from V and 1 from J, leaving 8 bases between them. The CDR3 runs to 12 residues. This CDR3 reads CASGGPNTEAFF. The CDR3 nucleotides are TGTGCCAGCGGGGGACCGAACACTGAAGCTTTCTTT.

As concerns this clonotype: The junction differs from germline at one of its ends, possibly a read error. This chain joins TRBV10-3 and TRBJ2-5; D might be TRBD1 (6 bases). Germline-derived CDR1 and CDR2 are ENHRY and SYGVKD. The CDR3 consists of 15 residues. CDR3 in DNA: TGTGCCATCAGTGAGGACAGGATGAGTCAAGAGACCAAGTACTTC. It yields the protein CAISEDRMSQETKYF.

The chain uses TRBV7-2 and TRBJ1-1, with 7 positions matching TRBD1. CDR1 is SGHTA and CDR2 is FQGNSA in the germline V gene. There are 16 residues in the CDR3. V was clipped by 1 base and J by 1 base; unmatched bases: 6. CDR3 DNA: TGTGCCAGCAGCTTAGTGGGGACAGTGCGGAACACTGAAGCTTTCTTT. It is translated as CASSLVGTVRNTEAFF.

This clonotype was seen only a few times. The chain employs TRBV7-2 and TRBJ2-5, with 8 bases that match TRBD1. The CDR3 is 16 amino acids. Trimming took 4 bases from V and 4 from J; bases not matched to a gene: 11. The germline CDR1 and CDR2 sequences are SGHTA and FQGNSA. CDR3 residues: CASSSRRSDRGETQYF. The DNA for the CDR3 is TGTGCCAGCAGCTCCAGGAGGAGCGACAGGGGAGAGACCCAGTACTTC.

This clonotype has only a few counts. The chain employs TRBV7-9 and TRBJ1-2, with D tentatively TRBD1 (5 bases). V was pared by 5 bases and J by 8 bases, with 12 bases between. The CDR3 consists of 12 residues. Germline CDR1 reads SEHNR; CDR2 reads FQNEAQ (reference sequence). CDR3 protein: CASSGRGNGYTF. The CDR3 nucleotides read TGTGCCAGCAGCGGGCGGGGGAACGGCTACACCTTC.

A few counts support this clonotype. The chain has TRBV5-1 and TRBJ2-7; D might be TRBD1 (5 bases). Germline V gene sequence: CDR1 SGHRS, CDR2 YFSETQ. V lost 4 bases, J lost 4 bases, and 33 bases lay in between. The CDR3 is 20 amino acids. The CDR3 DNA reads TGCGCCAGCAGCCTTATGGCAGGGTCCCCGTCCGGCGGAACCTCTTACGAGCAGTACTTC. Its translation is CASSLMAGSPSGGTSYEQYF.

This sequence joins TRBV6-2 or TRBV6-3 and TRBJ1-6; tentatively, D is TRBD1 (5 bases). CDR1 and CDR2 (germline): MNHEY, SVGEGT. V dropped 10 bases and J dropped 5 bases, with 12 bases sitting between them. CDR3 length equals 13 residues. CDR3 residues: CATQGADNSPLHF. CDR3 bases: TGTGCCACCCAGGGTGCGGATAATTCACCCCTCCACTTT.

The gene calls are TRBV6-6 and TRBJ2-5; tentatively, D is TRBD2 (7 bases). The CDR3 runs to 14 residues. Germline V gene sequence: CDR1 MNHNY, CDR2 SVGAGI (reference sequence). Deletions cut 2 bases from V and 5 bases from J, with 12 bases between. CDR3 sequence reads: CASSYEGGRETQYF. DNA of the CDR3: TGTGCCAGCAGTTACGAGGGGGGGAGGGAGACCCAGTACTTC.

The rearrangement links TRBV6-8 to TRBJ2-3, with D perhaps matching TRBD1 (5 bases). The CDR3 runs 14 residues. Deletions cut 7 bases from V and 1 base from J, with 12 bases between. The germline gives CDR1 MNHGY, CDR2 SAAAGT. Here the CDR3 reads CASKVGEGTDTQYF. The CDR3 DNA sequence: TGTGCCAGCAAGGTAGGGGAAGGCACAGATACGCAGTATTTT.

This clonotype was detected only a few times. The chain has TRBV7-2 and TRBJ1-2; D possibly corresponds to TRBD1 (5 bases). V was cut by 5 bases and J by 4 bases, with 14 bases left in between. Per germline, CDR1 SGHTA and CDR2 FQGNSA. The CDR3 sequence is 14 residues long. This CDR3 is CASSITGSLYGYTF. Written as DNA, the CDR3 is TGTGCCAGCAGCATAACAGGATCCCTCTATGGCTACACCTTC.

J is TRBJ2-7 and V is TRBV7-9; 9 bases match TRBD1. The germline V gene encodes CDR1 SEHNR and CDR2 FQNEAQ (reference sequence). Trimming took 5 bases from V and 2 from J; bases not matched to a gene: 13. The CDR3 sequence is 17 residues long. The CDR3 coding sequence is TGTGCCAGCAGCCGACGAGGGACAGGGCCGGGCCCCTACGAGCAGTACTTC. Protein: CASSRRGTGPGPYEQYF. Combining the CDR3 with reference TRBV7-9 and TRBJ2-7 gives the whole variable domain DTGVSQNPRHKITKRGQNVTFRCDPISEHNRLYWYRQTLGQGPEFLTYFQNEAQLEKSRLLSDRFSAERPKGSFSTLEIQRTEQGDSAMYLCASSRRGTGPGPYEQYFGPGTRLTVT.